The subject of this entry is one T cell receptor (beta chain). These data belong to a study of cytomegalovirus exposure and HLA in healthy donors. In germline, CDR1 is LNHDA, CDR2 SQIVND (reference sequence). Trimming shortened V by 5 bases and J by 0 bases, and 7 bases separated the two germline ends. This CDR3 contains 13 residues. Vbeta (60) and Jbeta (13) primers were used in the PCR. Using immunoSEQ multiplex PCR, the repertoire was profiled, and TCRdb retains in-frame clones only, with some absent. The table has 150,000 to 200,000 clones, 75% to 80% seen once. Samples came from healthy bone marrow donors.

This TCR came from a woman in her 30s in good health and CMV-seropositive. The sequenced sample consisted of PBMCs. The J gene is TRBJ2-5, the V gene TRBV19, with a tentative D call TRBD1 (6 bases). The CDR3 protein is CASSWGHQETQYF. The CDR3 coding sequence is TGTGCCAGTAGTTGGGGGCACCAAGAGACCCAGTACTTC.